This TCR beta chain was captured by sequencing in a study of cytomegalovirus exposure and HLA in healthy donors. General study findings and limits: Further analysis was carried out later, and it showed several of the most significant clusters appearing linked to common viral pathogens. Despite most TCR sequences being rare, some public TCRs occurred in many donors.

In the PCR, 60 Vbeta and 13 Jbeta primers were used. Profiled with immunoSEQ multiplex PCR; TCRdb holds only in-frame clones, not every one. The sample includes some 120,000 clones, about 80% seen only once; the top ten take about 8.3%. This clone was recorded once. Its specificity is unknown. V was clipped by 5 bases and J by 7 bases; unmatched bases: 6. Germline-derived CDR1 and CDR2 are MGHDK and SYGVNS. This CDR3 comprises 13 residues. Sequenced input: PBMCs. This clonotype was sampled from a woman aged 45 to 65 in good health and CMV-seropositive. The rearrangement uses TRBV25-1 and TRBJ1-2; 8 bases line up with TRBD1. CDR3 in amino acids: CASSSGTGSGYTF. The DNA for the CDR3 is TGTGCCAGCAGTTCCGGGACAGGATCTGGCTACACCTTC.